These 13 T cell receptor beta chains were all obtained from the same sample, sequenced in a study of shared clonotypes between healthy human individuals. Sequencing was performed with immunoSEQ multiplex PCR; in TCRdb, only in-frame clones are kept and a portion is missing. This sample has around 700,000 clones, with approximately 79% found just once. The sequencing input was memory CD4+ T cells sorted from blood. Subset here: CD45RA-negative fraction. The receptors derive from a woman in her 30s in good health.

The chain joins TRBV6-1 to TRBJ1-4; D uncertain. The CDR3 covers 14 residues. Trimming cost V 7 bases and J 4 bases, with 13 bases left between them. Germline CDR1 and CDR2: MNHNS and SASEGT. The CDR3 spells CASKLREGNEKLFF. As DNA, the CDR3 is TGTGCCAGCAAATTGAGGGAAGGTAATGAAAAACTGTTTTTT.

The rearrangement uses TRBV7-2 and TRBJ2-3; 9 nucleotides agree with TRBD2. The length of the CDR3 is 16 residues. CDR1 and CDR2 from the germline V gene are SGHTA and FQGNSA. After removal of 7 bases from V and 8 bases from J, the junction contained 16 bases not matched to a gene. The DNA of the CDR3 is TGTGCCAGCACCTACGTCTCGGGACTAGCTGAGGGTACGCAGTATTTT. Amino acids: CASTYVSGLAEGTQYF.

The V and J genes are TRBV15 and TRBJ1-2; 10 nucleotides line up with TRBD1. Trimming removed 1 base from V and 3 bases from J; junction bases left unmatched: 5. Germline-derived CDR1 and CDR2 are LNHNV and YYDKDF (reference sequence). CDR3 length: 16 amino acids. DNA of the CDR3: TGTGCCACCAGCAGAGGACCGGGACAGGGGCACTATGGCTACACCTTC. Translated, it gives CATSRGPGQGHYGYTF. The full variable domain, with the rest looked up from reference TRBV15 and TRBJ1-2, is DAMVIQNPRYQVTQFGKPVTLSCSQTLNHNVMYWYQQKSSQAPKLLFHYYDKDFNNEADTPDNFQSRRPNTSFCFLDIRSPGLGDTAMYLCATSRGPGQGHYGYTFGSGTRLTVV.

The rearrangement uses TRBV7-9 and TRBJ2-1; D is tentatively TRBD1 or TRBD2 (5 bases each). Trimming pared 1 base from V and 4 bases from J, leaving 14 bases between. The CDR3 has 16 residues. The germline CDR1 and CDR2 sequences are SEHNR and FQNEAQ (reference sequence). CDR3 sequence (DNA): TGTGCCAGCAGCTTAGGGTTGGGACGCACATACAATGAGCAGTTCTTC. Translated, it gives CASSLGLGRTYNEQFF.

The gene calls are TRBV4-2 and TRBJ2-7; possibly TRBD2 for D (7 bases). The CDR3 totals 20 residues. The V gene's germline CDR1 is LGHNA and CDR2 YNFKEQ. Deletions cut 4 bases from V and 3 bases from J, with 31 bases between. The CDR3 DNA follows: TGTGCCAGCAGCCGCGCTACCGGGGGCGGGAGCCCCTCCGATTTCTACGAGCAGTACTTC. It codes for CASSRATGGGSPSDFYEQYF.

This chain connects TRBV27 to TRBJ2-7, with D possibly matching TRBD2 (5 bases). CDR1 and CDR2 (germline): MNHEY, SMNVEV (reference sequence). V was pared by 7 bases and J by 0 bases, with 16 bases between. The CDR3 extends over 15 amino acids. The CDR3 DNA sequence: TGTGCCAGCACCAGCCCGGAAGCGGCCTCCTACGAGCAGTACTTC. Amino acid sequence: CASTSPEAASYEQYF.

The rearrangement uses TRBV5-4 and TRBJ1-3; TRBD1 aligns across 10 bases. Trimming took 4 bases from V and 4 from J; bases not matched to a gene: 5. The germline V gene encodes CDR1 SGHNT and CDR2 YYREEE (reference sequence). This CDR3 contains 15 residues. The CDR3 coding sequence is TGTGCCAGCAGCACCGGGACAGGGGACGGAAACACCATATATTTT. It is translated as CASSTGTGDGNTIYF.

This sequence joins TRBV27 and TRBJ2-6; 10 bases line up with TRBD1. Looked up from germline, CDR1 is MNHEY and CDR2 is SMNVEV (reference sequence). The CDR3 spans 17 residues. The ends lost 5 bases at V and 3 bases at J; junction bases unmatched: 7. The CDR3 here is CASSRQGAWGGANVLTF. Here the CDR3 DNA reads TGTGCCAGCAGTCGACAGGGGGCATGGGGTGGGGCCAACGTCCTGACTTTC.

This clone came up once. V gene TRBV2 combines with J gene TRBJ2-5; tentatively, D is TRBD2 (6 bases). From germline, CDR1 is SNHLY and CDR2 FYNNEI. The CDR3 is 13 residues long. Trimming removed 4 bases from V and 3 bases from J, with 9 bases in between. The CDR3 is CASSVPGEETQYF. The CDR3 DNA reads as TGTGCCAGCAGTGTCCCGGGAGAAGAGACCCAGTACTTC.

The chain couples TRBV29-1 to TRBJ2-3; TRBD1 aligns across 9 bases. The V gene end was trimmed by 4 bases and the J gene end by 3 bases; junction bases not matched to a gene: 8. The CDR3 consists of 15 residues. Germline-derived CDR1 and CDR2 are SQVTM and ANQGSEA. The CDR3 spells CSVGQGQGWTDTQYF. The CDR3 DNA is TGCAGCGTTGGCCAGGGACAGGGATGGACAGATACGCAGTATTTT.

The chain couples TRBV6-6 to TRBJ1-5, with D possibly being TRBD1 (5 bases). V lost 7 bases to trimming and J lost 5 bases, with 18 bases between them. This CDR3 has 15 residues. From germline, CDR1 is MNHNY and CDR2 SVGAGI (reference sequence). Here the CDR3 DNA reads TGTGCCAGCACTCCGGGGGGTAGGGGTGATCAGCCCCAGCATTTT. It encodes CASTPGGRGDQPQHF.

This clone was recorded at least ten times. The chain carries TRBV2 and TRBJ2-4; 11 bases map to TRBD1. Unmatched junction bases numbered 15, after V lost 4 bases and J lost 7 bases. This CDR3 comprises 18 residues. Germline V CDR1 and CDR2: SNHLY, FYNNEI. CDR3 in amino acids: CASSVGIGIGQGANIQYF. DNA for the CDR3: TGTGCCAGCAGTGTGGGAATTGGCATTGGACAGGGGGCGAACATTCAGTACTTC.

The rearrangement links TRBV30 to TRBJ2-3; possibly TRBD2 for D (7 bases). This CDR3 contains 12 residues. The germline V gene encodes CDR1 GTSNPN and CDR2 SVGIG (reference sequence). The V gene lost 2 bases and the J gene lost 8 bases, with 11 bases spanning the gap. CDR3 nucleotide sequence: TGTGCCTGGAGTCCAGGGGAGGGTACGCAGTATTTT. This gives the protein CAWSPGEGTQYF.